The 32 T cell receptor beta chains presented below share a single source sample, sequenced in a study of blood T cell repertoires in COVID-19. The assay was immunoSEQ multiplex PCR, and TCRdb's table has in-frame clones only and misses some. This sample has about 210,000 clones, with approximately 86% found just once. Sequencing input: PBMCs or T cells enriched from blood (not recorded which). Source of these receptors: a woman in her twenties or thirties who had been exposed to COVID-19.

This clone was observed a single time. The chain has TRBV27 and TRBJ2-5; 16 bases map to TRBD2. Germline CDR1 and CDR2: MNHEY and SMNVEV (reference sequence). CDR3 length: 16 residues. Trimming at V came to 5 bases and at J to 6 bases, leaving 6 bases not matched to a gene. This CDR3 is CASSPAGLAGGQTQYF. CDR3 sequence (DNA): TGTGCCAGCAGTCCCGCGGGACTAGCGGGGGGGCAGACCCAGTACTTC.

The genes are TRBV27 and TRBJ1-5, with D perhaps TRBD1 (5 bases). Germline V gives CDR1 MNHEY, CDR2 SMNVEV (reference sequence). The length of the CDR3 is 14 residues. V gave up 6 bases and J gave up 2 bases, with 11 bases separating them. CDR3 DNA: TGTGCCAGCAGGCAGGGCTGGGGCAATCAGCCCCAGCATTTT. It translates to CASRQGWGNQPQHF.

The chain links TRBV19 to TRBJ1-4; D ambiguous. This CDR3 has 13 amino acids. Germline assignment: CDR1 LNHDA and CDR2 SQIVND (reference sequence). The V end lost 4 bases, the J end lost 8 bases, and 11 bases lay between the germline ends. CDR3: CASSTGIQEKLFF. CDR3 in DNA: TGTGCCAGTAGTACGGGAATCCAGGAAAAACTGTTTTTT.

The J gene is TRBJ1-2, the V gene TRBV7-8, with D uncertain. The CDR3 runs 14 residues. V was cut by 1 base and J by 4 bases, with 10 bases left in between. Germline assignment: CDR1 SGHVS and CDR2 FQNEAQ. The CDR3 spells CASSLEVAGYGYTF. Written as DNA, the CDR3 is TGTGCCAGCAGCTTAGAAGTTGCCGGCTATGGCTACACCTTC. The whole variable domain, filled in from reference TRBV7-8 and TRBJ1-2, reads GAGVSQSPRYKVAKRGQDVALRCDPISGHVSLFWYQQALGQGPEFLTYFQNEAQLDKSGLPSDRFFAERPEGSVSTLKIQRTQQEDSAVYLCASSLEVAGYGYTFGSGTRLTVV.

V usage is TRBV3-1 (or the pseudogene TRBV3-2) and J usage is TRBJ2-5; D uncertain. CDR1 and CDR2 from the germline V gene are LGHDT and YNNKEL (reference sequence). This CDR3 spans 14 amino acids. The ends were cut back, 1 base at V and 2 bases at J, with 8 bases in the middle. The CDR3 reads CASSQVSVQETQYF. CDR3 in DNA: TGTGCCAGCAGCCAAGTAAGCGTTCAAGAGACCCAGTACTTC.

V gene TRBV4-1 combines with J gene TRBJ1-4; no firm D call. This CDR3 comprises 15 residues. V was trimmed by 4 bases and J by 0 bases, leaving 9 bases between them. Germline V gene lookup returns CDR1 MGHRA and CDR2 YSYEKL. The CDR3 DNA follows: TGCGCCAGCAGCCCCGGGGTTGCAACTAATGAAAAACTGTTTTTT. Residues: CASSPGVATNEKLFF.

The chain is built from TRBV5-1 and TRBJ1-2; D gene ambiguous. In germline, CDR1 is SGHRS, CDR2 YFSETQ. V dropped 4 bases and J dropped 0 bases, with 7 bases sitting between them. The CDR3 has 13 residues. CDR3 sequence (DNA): TGCGCCAGCAGCAAAACAGCTAACTATGGCTACACCTTC. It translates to CASSKTANYGYTF.

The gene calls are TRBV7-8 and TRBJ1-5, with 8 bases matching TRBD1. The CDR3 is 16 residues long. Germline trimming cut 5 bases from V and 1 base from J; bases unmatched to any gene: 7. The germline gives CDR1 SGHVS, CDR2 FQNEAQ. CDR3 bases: TGTGCCAGCAGCCAGGACAGGGTGAACAGCAATCAGCCCCAGCATTTT. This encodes CASSQDRVNSNQPQHF.

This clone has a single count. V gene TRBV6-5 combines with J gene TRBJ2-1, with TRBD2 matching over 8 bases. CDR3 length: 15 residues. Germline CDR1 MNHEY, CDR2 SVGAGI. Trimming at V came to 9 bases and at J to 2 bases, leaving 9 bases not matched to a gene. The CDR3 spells CASTRSGATYNEQFF. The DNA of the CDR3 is TGTGCCAGTACACGTAGCGGGGCTACCTACAATGAGCAGTTCTTC.

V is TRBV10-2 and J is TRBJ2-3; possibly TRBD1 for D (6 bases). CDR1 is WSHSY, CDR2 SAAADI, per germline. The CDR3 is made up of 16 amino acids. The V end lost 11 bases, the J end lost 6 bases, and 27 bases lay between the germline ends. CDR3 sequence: CAARLGAQGSYDTQYF. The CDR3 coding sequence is TGCGCCGCCCGGTTGGGGGCCCAAGGGTCATACGATACGCAGTATTTT.

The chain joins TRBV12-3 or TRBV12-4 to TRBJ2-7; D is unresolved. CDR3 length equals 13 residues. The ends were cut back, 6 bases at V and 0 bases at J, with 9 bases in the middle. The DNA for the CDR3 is TGTGCCAGCAGCCGAGACTTCTCCTACGAGCAGTACTTC. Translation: CASSRDFSYEQYF.

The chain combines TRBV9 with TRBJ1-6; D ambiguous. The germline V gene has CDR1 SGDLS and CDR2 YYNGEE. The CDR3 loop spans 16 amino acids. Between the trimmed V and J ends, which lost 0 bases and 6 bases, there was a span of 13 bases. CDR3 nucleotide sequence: TGTGCCAGCAGCGTAGGCAGCTCGGCAGGTAATTCACCCCTCCACTTT. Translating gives CASSVGSSAGNSPLHF. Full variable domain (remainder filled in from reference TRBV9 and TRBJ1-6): DSGVTQTPKHLITATGQRVTLRCSPRSGDLSVYWYQQSLDQGLQFLIQYYNGEERAKGNILERFSAQQFPDLHSELNLSSLELGDSALYFCASSVGSSAGNSPLHFGNGTRLTVT.

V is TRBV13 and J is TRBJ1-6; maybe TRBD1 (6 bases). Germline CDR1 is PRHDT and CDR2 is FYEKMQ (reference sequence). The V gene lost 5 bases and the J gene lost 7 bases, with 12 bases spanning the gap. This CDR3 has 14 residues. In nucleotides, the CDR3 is TGTGCCAGCAGCCCCCAGGGGAAGAATTCACCCCTCCACTTT. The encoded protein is CASSPQGKNSPLHF.

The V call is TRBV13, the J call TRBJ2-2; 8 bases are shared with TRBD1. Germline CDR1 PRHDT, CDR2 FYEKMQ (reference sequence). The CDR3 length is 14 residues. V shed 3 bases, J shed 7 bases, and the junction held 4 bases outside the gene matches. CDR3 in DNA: TGTGCCAGCAGCTTCAGGGGGCATGACGGGGAGCTGTTTTTT. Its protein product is CASSFRGHDGELFF.

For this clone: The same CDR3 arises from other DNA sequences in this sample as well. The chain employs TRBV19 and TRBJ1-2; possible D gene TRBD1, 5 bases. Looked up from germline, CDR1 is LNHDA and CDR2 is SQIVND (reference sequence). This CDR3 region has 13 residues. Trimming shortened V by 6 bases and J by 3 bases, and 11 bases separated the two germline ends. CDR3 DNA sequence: TGTGCCAGTAGCCTCGACAGAGACTATGGCTACACCTTC. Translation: CASSLDRDYGYTF.

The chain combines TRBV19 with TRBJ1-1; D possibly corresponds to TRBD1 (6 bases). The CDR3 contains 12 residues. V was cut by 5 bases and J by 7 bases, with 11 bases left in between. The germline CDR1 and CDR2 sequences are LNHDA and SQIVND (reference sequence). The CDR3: CASSYGQLEAFF. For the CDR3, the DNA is TGTGCCAGTAGTTACGGACAGCTTGAAGCTTTCTTT.

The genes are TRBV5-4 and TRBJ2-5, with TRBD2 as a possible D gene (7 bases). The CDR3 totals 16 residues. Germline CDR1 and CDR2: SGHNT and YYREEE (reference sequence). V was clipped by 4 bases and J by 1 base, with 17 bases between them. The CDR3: CASSRGADYPQETQYF. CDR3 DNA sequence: TGTGCCAGCAGCCGGGGGGCTGATTACCCCCAAGAGACCCAGTACTTC.

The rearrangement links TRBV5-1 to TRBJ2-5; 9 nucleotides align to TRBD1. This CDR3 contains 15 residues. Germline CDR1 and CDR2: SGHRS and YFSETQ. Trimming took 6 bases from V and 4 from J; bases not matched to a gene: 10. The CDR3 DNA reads TGCGCCAGCACGGGGCGTGGACAGGGGCGAGAGACCCAGTACTTC. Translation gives CASTGRGQGRETQYF.

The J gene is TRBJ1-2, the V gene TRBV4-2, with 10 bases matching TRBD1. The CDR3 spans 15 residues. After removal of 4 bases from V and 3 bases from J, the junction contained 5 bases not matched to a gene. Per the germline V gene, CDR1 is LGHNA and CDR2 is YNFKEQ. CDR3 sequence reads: CASSLGTGVYYGYTF. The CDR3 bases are TGTGCCAGCAGCCTAGGGACAGGGGTGTACTATGGCTACACCTTC.

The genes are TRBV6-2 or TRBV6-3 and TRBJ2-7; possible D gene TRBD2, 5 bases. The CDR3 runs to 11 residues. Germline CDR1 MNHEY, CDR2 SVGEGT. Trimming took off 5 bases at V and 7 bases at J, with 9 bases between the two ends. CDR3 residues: CASSAGVEQYF. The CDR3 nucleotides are TGTGCCAGCAGTGCCGGGGTTGAGCAGTACTTC.

CDR3 in amino acids: CASSPGQGTLDGYTF. The CDR3 bases are TGTGCCAGCAGCCCGGGACAGGGAACGCTAGACGGCTACACCTTC. J is TRBJ1-2 and V is TRBV4-2; 9 nucleotides match TRBD1. V was pared by 4 bases and J by 8 bases, with 11 bases of the junction left unmatched. The CDR3 has 15 amino acids. The germline V gene has CDR1 LGHNA and CDR2 YNFKEQ.

CDR3 sequence (DNA): TGTGCCAGTAGTGCGACGACAGGGTCCGGCGCGGAACTGTTTTTT. Amino acids: CASSATTGSGAELFF. The rearrangement uses TRBV19 and TRBJ1-4; 7 nucleotides agree with TRBD1. Trimming took 5 bases from V and 12 from J; bases not matched to a gene: 15. Germline-derived CDR1 and CDR2 are LNHDA and SQIVND (reference sequence). The CDR3 runs to 15 residues.

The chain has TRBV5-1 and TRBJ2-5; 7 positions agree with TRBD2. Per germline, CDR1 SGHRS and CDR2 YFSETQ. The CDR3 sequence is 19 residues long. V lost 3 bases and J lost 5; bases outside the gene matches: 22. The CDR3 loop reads CASSYPVDPQTSTWETQYF. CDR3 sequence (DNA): TGCGCCAGCAGCTACCCCGTGGACCCCCAGACTAGCACCTGGGAGACCCAGTACTTC.

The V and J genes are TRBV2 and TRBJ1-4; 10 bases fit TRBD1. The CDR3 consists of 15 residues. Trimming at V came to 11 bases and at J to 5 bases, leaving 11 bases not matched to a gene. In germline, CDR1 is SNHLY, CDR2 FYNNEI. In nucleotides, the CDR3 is TGTGCCTCCTCCGGGACAGGGGCCTCCAATGAAAAACTGTTTTTT. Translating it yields CASSGTGASNEKLFF.

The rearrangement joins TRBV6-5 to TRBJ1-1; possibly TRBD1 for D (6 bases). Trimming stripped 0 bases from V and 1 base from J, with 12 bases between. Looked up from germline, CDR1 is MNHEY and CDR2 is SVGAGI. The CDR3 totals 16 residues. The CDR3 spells CASSYSQGLRNTEAFF. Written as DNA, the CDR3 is TGTGCCAGCAGTTACTCCCAGGGGCTTAGGAACACTGAAGCTTTCTTT.

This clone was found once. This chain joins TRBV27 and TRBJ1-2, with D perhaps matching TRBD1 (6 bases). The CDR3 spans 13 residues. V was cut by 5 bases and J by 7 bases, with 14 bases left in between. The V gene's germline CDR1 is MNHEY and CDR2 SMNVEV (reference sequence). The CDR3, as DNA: TGTGCCAGCAGTGTGGCAGGGGCTTTTGGCTACACCTTC. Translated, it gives CASSVAGAFGYTF.

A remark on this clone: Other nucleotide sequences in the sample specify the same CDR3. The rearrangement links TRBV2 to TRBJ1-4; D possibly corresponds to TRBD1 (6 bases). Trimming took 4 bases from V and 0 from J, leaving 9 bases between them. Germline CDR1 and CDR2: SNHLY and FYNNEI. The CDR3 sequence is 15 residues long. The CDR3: CASSVQGATNEKLFF. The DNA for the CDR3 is TGTGCCAGCAGTGTACAGGGAGCAACTAATGAAAAACTGTTTTTT. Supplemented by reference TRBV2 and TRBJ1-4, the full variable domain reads EPEVTQTPSHQVTQMGQEVILRCVPISNHLYFYWYRQILGQKVEFLVSFYNNEISEKSEIFDDQFSVERPDGSNFTLKIRSTKLEDSAMYFCASSVQGATNEKLFFGSGTQLSVL.

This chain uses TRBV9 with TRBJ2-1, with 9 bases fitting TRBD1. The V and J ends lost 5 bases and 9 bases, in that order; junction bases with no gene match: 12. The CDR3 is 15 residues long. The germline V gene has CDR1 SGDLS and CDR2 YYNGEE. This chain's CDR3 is CASSTGGASSAEQFF. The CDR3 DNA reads TGTGCCAGCAGTACAGGGGGCGCATCGAGTGCTGAGCAGTTCTTC.

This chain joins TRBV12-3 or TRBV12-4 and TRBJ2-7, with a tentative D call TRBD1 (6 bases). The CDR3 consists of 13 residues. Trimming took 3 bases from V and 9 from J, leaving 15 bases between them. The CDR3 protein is CASSLEQGVGQYF. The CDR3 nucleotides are TGTGCCAGCAGTTTGGAACAGGGAGTAGGGCAGTACTTC.

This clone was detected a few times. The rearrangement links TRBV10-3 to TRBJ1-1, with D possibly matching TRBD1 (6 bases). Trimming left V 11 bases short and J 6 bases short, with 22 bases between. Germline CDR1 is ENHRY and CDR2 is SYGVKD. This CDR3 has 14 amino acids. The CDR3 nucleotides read TGTGCCGCAACCCCCGGGGGGCAAGGGGCTGAAGCTTTCTTT. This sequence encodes CAATPGGQGAEAFF.

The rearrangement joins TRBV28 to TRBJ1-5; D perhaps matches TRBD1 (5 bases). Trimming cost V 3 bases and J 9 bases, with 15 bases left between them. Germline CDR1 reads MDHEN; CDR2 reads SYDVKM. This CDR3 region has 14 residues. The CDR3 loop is CASSLPGFERPQHF. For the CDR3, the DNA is TGTGCCAGCAGTTTGCCAGGGTTTGAGAGGCCCCAGCATTTT.

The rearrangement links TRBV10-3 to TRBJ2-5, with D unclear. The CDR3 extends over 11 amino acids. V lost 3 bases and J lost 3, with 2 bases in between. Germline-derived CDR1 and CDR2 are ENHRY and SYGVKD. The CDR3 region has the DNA TGTGCCATCAGTGACGAAGAGACCCAGTACTTC. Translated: CAISDEETQYF.